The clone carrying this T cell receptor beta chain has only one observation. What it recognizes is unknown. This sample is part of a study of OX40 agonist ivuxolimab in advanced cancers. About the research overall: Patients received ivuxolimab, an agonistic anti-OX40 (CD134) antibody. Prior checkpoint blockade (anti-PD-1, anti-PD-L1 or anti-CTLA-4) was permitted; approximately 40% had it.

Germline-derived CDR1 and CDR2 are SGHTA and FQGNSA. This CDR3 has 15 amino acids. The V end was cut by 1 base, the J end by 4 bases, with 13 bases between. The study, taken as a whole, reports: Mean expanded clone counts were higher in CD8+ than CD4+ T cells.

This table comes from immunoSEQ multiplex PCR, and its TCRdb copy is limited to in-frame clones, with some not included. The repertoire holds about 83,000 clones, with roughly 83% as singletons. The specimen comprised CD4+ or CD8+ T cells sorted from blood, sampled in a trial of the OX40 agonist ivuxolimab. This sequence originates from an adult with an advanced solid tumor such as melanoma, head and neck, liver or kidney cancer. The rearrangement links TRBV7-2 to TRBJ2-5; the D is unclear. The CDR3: CASSLEAARRETQYF. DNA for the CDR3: TGTGCCAGCAGCTTAGAGGCAGCCCGAAGAGAGACCCAGTACTTC.